This TCR beta chain was sequenced in a study of blood T cell repertoires in COVID-19. Overall study context: Spain, Italy and the United States supplied samples that represented acute and convalescent COVID-19. Sources were T cells, B-cell-depleted T cells, or PBMCs; the material itself was cDNA or gDNA.

This clone has a single count. Profiling relied on immunoSEQ multiplex PCR, and the TCRdb table lists in-frame clones only, not all of them. This repertoire shows about 220,000 clones, more than 65% found once; its top ten account for approximately 3%. The CDR3 has 14 amino acids. Deletions cut 3 bases from V and 7 bases from J, with 16 bases between. CDR1 is ENHRY, CDR2 SYGVKD, per germline. Sequencing input: peripheral blood. The TCR was taken from a woman aged 30 to 39 who had recovered from COVID-19. This chain joins TRBV10-3 and TRBJ2-7; possible D gene TRBD1, 6 bases. CDR3 loop: CAISERQETSEQYF. Written as DNA, the CDR3 is TGTGCCATCAGTGAACGACAGGAGACGAGTGAGCAGTACTTC.